This T cell receptor beta chain emerged from a study of blood T cells in healthy people across ages. This clonotype occurred a few times. This may be a read error: a much more frequent sequence differs by one nucleotide. A J-beta primer mix and a sample-barcoded 5' primer were used in a second PCR of about 7 to 12 cycles. TCRdb recomputed calls from the 5' RACE reads with MiXCR, one row per CDR3 protein. There are about 670,000 distinct CDR3 sequences in the sample; about 51% occur only once, and roughly 12% lies in the top ten. CDR1 MNHNY and CDR2 SVGAGI come from the germline V gene (reference sequence). The CDR3 runs to 12 residues. The ends lost 11 bases at V and 11 bases at J; junction bases unmatched: 13.

The sequenced sample was blood. J is TRBJ2-5 and V is TRBV6-6; 8 bases line up with TRBD2. This TCR derives from an elderly woman in good health. The CDR3 coding sequence is TGTGCCTCAAGTAGCGGGAACAATGAGCAGTACTTC. This codes for CASSSGNNEQYF.